Sequencing of this TCR beta chain was carried out in a study of OX40 agonist ivuxolimab in advanced cancers. Exclusion of a patient followed from autoimmune disease history or systemic immunosuppression. Germline CDR1 and CDR2: MNHEY and SVGAGI. The CDR3 consists of 15 residues. The junction had 11 bases not matched to a gene; V was cut back by 5 bases and J by 9 bases. Sequencing used immunoSEQ multiplex PCR; TCRdb keeps in-frame clones, though not all of them. The data show more than 60,000 clones, nearly 90% seen once. V and J are TRBV6-5 and TRBJ1-5, with 9 bases identical to TRBD1. This receptor was obtained from an adult with an advanced solid tumor such as melanoma, head and neck, liver or kidney cancer. This material consisted of CD4+ or CD8+ T cells sorted from blood, taken in a trial of the OX40 agonist ivuxolimab. The CDR3 loop reads CASSPEGTGKRPQHF. The CDR3 nucleotides read TGTGCCAGCAGTCCAGAAGGGACAGGGAAGCGGCCCCAGCATTTT.